The 27 T cell receptor beta chains below were found in one sample sequenced in a study of blood T cell repertoires in COVID-19. Profiling relied on immunoSEQ multiplex PCR, and the TCRdb table lists in-frame clones only, not all of them. The profile shows about 140,000 clones, around 90% of them singletons. The specimen was peripheral blood. The receptors stem from a human donor with COVID-19, enrolled during active disease. The donor label of this sample is uncertain.

The chain employs TRBV5-1 and TRBJ1-2, with 7 nucleotides matching TRBD1. The germline CDR1 and CDR2 sequences are SGHRS and YFSETQ. Unmatched junction bases numbered 4, after V lost 1 base and J lost 10 bases. CDR3 length equals 12 residues. The CDR3 coding sequence is TGCGCCAGCAGCTTGACAGGGACAGACTACACCTTC. This sequence encodes CASSLTGTDYTF.

This clone was counted a single time. The CDR3 nucleotides read TGTGCCAGCAGCTCTCCCTTACAGGGTGGGCTCGGGCGAGCTTTCTTT. Translation: CASSSPLQGGLGRAFF. The J gene is TRBJ1-1, the V gene TRBV5-4, with D possibly being TRBD1 (6 bases). The CDR3 sequence is 16 residues long. Germline V CDR1 and CDR2: SGHNT, YYREEE (reference sequence). V was clipped by 3 bases and J by 10 bases, with 25 bases between them.

The chain recombines TRBV7-9 with TRBJ1-1; no clear D gene. Germline V lookup: CDR1 SEHNR, CDR2 FQNEAQ (reference sequence). The CDR3 loop spans 13 amino acids. V shed 1 base and J shed 6 bases, with 9 bases lying between them. The CDR3 bases are TGTGCCAGCAGCTTAGGGTCGGGAGCTGAAGCTTTCTTT. This gives the protein CASSLGSGAEAFF. Full variable domain (outside the CDR3, taken from reference TRBV7-9 and TRBJ1-1): DTGVSQNPRHKITKRGQNVTFRCDPISEHNRLYWYRQTLGQGPEFLTYFQNEAQLEKSRLLSDRFSAERPKGSFSTLEIQRTEQGDSAMYLCASSLGSGAEAFFGQGTRLTVV.

V is TRBV11-3 and J is TRBJ2-1; tentatively, D is TRBD1 (6 bases). Germline V gene lookup returns CDR1 SGHNT and CDR2 YENEEA. Trimming took off 5 bases at V and 8 bases at J, with 13 bases between the two ends. CDR3 length: 13 amino acids. The CDR3 coding sequence is TGTGCCAGCAGCGGTACAGGGAAGGATGAGCAGTTCTTC. It yields the protein CASSGTGKDEQFF.

This chain joins TRBV19 and TRBJ2-4; 7 bases map to TRBD1. With 4 bases clipped from V and 1 base from J, the junction kept 4 bases outside the gene matches. Germline V gene sequence: CDR1 LNHDA, CDR2 SQIVND (reference sequence). This CDR3 region has 15 residues. CDR3 coding DNA: TGTGCCAGTAGTACTGTCAGGGGGGCCAAAAACATTCAGTACTTC. Its translation: CASSTVRGAKNIQYF.

This chain connects TRBV24-1 to TRBJ1-2; maybe TRBD1 (6 bases). Germline values: CDR1 KGHDR, CDR2 SFDVKD. The CDR3 is made up of 14 amino acids. The ends were cut back, 0 bases at V and 2 bases at J, with 6 bases in the middle. The chain's CDR3 is CATSDLQGNYGYTF. CDR3 nucleotide sequence: TGTGCCACCAGTGATTTGCAGGGGAACTATGGCTACACCTTC.

Written as DNA, the CDR3 is TGTGCCATCAGTGAACAGACTAGCAGGTTCACCCAGTACTTC. Protein: CAISEQTSRFTQYF. The genes are TRBV10-3 and TRBJ2-5; 7 positions agree with TRBD2. The V and J ends lost 3 bases and 8 bases, in that order; junction bases with no gene match: 9. This CDR3 is built from 14 residues. Per the germline V gene, CDR1 is ENHRY and CDR2 is SYGVKD.

The chain recombines TRBV4-1 with TRBJ2-1; 9 bases match TRBD1. V was pared by 4 bases and J by 8 bases, with 18 bases of the junction left unmatched. Germline V gene lookup returns CDR1 MGHRA and CDR2 YSYEKL. CDR3 length: 18 amino acids. CDR3 in amino acids: CASSPGQGPAGSRDEQFF. The CDR3 nucleotides read TGCGCCAGCAGCCCCGGACAGGGGCCAGCGGGGTCAAGGGATGAGCAGTTCTTC.

The rearrangement joins TRBV5-4 to TRBJ1-5; D is undetermined. Trimming removed 0 bases from V and 4 bases from J, with 11 bases in between. The CDR3 spans 15 residues. CDR1 is SGHNT, CDR2 YYREEE, per germline (reference sequence). Here the CDR3 DNA reads TGTGCCAGCAGCTTGGGGCCTTCCCCAAATCAGCCCCAGCATTTT. It yields the protein CASSLGPSPNQPQHF.

This rearrangement joins TRBV5-4 to TRBJ1-1; D is unresolved. The ends were cut back, 4 bases at V and 4 bases at J, with 14 bases in the middle. The germline V gene encodes CDR1 SGHNT and CDR2 YYREEE (reference sequence). The CDR3 loop spans 14 amino acids. DNA for the CDR3: TGTGCCAGCAGCCTAAGTAGTGCTAGCACTGAAGCTTTCTTT. It translates to CASSLSSASTEAFF.

This clone was counted a single time. V usage is TRBV18 and J usage is TRBJ1-5, with TRBD1 matching over 7 bases. The germline V gene has CDR1 KGHSH and CDR2 LQKENI. The CDR3 length is 13 residues. Germline trimming cut 3 bases from V and 7 bases from J; bases unmatched to any gene: 3. The CDR3, as DNA: TGTGCCAGCTCACCCGAACAGGGGCAGCCCCAGCATTTT. Translating gives CASSPEQGQPQHF.

The V call is TRBV7-6, the J call TRBJ2-5; possible D gene TRBD1, 6 bases. CDR3 length equals 16 residues. Trimming took off 3 bases at V and 2 bases at J, with 16 bases between the two ends. Germline-derived CDR1 and CDR2 are SGHVS and FNYEAQ. Written as DNA, the CDR3 is TGTGCCAGCAGCTTTTCAGGACAGAGCTTTCAAGAGACCCAGTACTTC. Residues: CASSFSGQSFQETQYF.

The chain carries TRBV5-1 and TRBJ1-1, with D tentatively TRBD1 (5 bases). The CDR3 sequence is 15 residues long. Per the germline V gene, CDR1 is SGHRS and CDR2 is YFSETQ. Trimming removed 4 bases at V and 1 base at J, with 14 bases between. The CDR3 is CASSPRTGGNTEAFF. DNA for the CDR3: TGCGCCAGCAGCCCCCGGACCGGGGGGAACACTGAAGCTTTCTTT. The full variable domain, its missing parts supplied by reference TRBV5-1 and TRBJ1-1, is KAGVTQTPRYLIKTRGQQVTLSCSPISGHRSVSWYQQTPGQGLQFLFEYFSETQRNKGNFPGRFSGRQFSNSRSEMNVSTLELGDSALYLCASSPRTGGNTEAFFGQGTRLTVV.

The rearrangement uses TRBV30 and TRBJ2-4, with 7 bases that match TRBD1. The V gene end was trimmed by 5 bases and the J gene end by 3 bases; junction bases not matched to a gene: 13. The CDR3 is made up of 16 amino acids. Germline V gene lookup returns CDR1 GTSNPN and CDR2 SVGIG (reference sequence). CDR3 protein: CAWGEWETGHKNIQYF. The CDR3 nucleotides read TGTGCCTGGGGGGAATGGGAGACAGGGCACAAAAACATTCAGTACTTC.

This clone was seen only once. V is TRBV3-1 (or the pseudogene TRBV3-2) and J is TRBJ2-1, with D maybe TRBD2 (6 bases). The CDR3 loop spans 14 amino acids. Trimming left V 5 bases short and J 3 bases short, with 11 bases between. Per germline, CDR1 LGHDT and CDR2 YNNKEL (reference sequence). CDR3 amino acids: CASSWTGLYNEQFF. The CDR3 DNA sequence: TGTGCCAGCAGCTGGACGGGACTCTACAATGAGCAGTTCTTC.

The rearrangement joins TRBV18 to TRBJ2-5, with 12 bases lining up with TRBD2. The CDR3 is 15 amino acids. With V trimmed by 3 bases and J by 2 bases, 1 base remained unmatched. The V gene's germline CDR1 is KGHSH and CDR2 LQKENI. This chain's CDR3 is CASSPTSGGQETQYF. CDR3 nucleotide sequence: TGTGCCAGCTCACCGACTAGCGGGGGACAAGAGACCCAGTACTTC.

The genes are TRBV12-5 and TRBJ2-7, with 8 bases lining up with TRBD1. CDR3 length: 17 amino acids. Losses at the gene ends were 1 base for V and 0 bases for J; bases not matched to a gene: 8. Looked up from germline, CDR1 is LGHNT and CDR2 is FRNRAP. In DNA, the CDR3 is TGTGCTAGTGGTTTGGCTTCTTCAGGGGGCGTCTCCTACGAGCAGTACTTC. Protein: CASGLASSGGVSYEQYF.

The chain couples TRBV27 to TRBJ2-3; TRBD1 is a possible D gene (6 bases). The CDR3 loop spans 18 amino acids. V was shortened by 8 bases and J by 2 bases, with 26 bases between the two germline ends. CDR1 MNHEY and CDR2 SMNVEV come from the germline V gene (reference sequence). The DNA of the CDR3 is TGTGCCAGCTGCCACCTTATACAGGGTGTGAGGTCCACAGATACGCAGTATTTT. Residues: CASCHLIQGVRSTDTQYF.

The chain combines TRBV10-2 with TRBJ1-1; TRBD1 matches at 9 bases. With 8 bases clipped from V and 5 bases from J, the junction kept 9 bases outside the gene matches. CDR3 length equals 14 residues. Germline assignment: CDR1 WSHSY and CDR2 SAAADI. The DNA for the CDR3 is TGCGCCAGCTCCCCACAGGGGGCAAGAACTGAAGCTTTCTTT. Translated: CASSPQGARTEAFF.

The V gene is TRBV10-3, the J gene TRBJ2-7; D not certain. CDR1 and CDR2 (germline): ENHRY, SYGVKD. Trimming stripped 6 bases from V and 1 base from J, with 10 bases between. There are 13 residues in the CDR3. The CDR3 loop reads CAIRAVQSYEQYF. The DNA of the CDR3 is TGTGCCATCAGGGCAGTACAGTCCTACGAGCAGTACTTC.

J is TRBJ1-5 and V is TRBV5-1; 7 bases line up with TRBD1. Germline CDR1 reads SGHRS; CDR2 reads YFSETQ. The CDR3 runs to 14 residues. V shed 1 base, J shed 5 bases, and the junction held 3 bases outside the gene matches. CDR3: CASSLQTGDQPQHF. CDR3 bases: TGCGCCAGCAGCTTGCAAACAGGGGATCAGCCCCAGCATTTT.

This clone was counted once. The CDR3, as DNA: TGTGCCAGCAGCGGGGACAGCGGTTATAATTCACCCCTCCACTTT. Protein sequence: CASSGDSGYNSPLHF. This chain links TRBV9 with TRBJ1-6; 7 nucleotides align to TRBD1. The germline CDR1 and CDR2 sequences are SGDLS and YYNGEE. The CDR3 runs 15 residues. Trimming took 3 bases from V and 4 from J; bases not matched to a gene: 4.

This clone was seen more than once but under ten times. The chain is built from TRBV6-1 and TRBJ2-3, with 7 bases lining up with TRBD2. Germline-derived CDR1 and CDR2 are MNHNS and SASEGT. The ends lost 4 bases at V and 2 bases at J; junction bases unmatched: 12. The CDR3 has 17 amino acids. The CDR3 loop is CASSGAAWEGPTDTQYF. In nucleotides, the CDR3 is TGTGCCAGCAGTGGGGCAGCGTGGGAGGGGCCCACAGATACGCAGTATTTT.

The rearrangement joins TRBV9 to TRBJ1-6, with a weak D call TRBD1 (6 bases). Germline V gives CDR1 SGDLS, CDR2 YYNGEE. There are 14 residues in the CDR3. The V and J ends lost 2 bases and 8 bases respectively, with 11 bases between them. The chain's CDR3 is CASSVGGLDSPLHF. The DNA for the CDR3 is TGTGCCAGCAGCGTCGGGGGGCTGGATTCACCCCTCCACTTT.

The V call is TRBV6-5, the J call TRBJ2-3; 9 bases are a match to TRBD1. Germline lookup yields CDR1 MNHEY and CDR2 SVGAGI. J gave up 3 bases and V 8 bases, and 6 bases lay outside the gene matches. This CDR3 is 14 amino acids long. CDR3 protein: CASWRDRATDTQYF. CDR3 nucleotides: TGTGCCAGCTGGCGGGACAGGGCAACAGATACGCAGTATTTT.

The chain couples TRBV11-2 to TRBJ2-5; perhaps TRBD1 as D (9 bases). Trimming pared 5 bases from V and 6 bases from J, leaving 25 bases between. The CDR3 covers 17 residues. Germline CDR1 reads SGHAT; CDR2 reads FQNNGV. The CDR3 is CASSAGGTGTGLQTQYF. The CDR3, as DNA: TGTGCCAGCAGCGCGGGGGGAACCGGGACAGGGCTGCAGACCCAGTACTTC.

The V call is TRBV6-5, the J call TRBJ2-7; 7 bases align to TRBD1. V shed 5 bases, J shed 4 bases, and the junction held 11 bases outside the gene matches. CDR1 and CDR2 (germline): MNHEY, SVGAGI. This CDR3 region has 15 residues. CDR3 nucleotide sequence: TGTGCCAGCAGTACCCAGGCCAGGGGGACGTACGAGCAGTACTTC. Its translation: CASSTQARGTYEQYF.